One TCR beta chain is described in this entry. Its antigen is unknown. Profiled with immunoSEQ multiplex PCR; TCRdb holds only in-frame clones, not every one. Of 300,000 to 350,000 clones in the sample, roughly 90% were seen once. Described treatment: over 15 received Ad26.COV2.S at low or high dose, single or two shots; 5 received placebo; per-sample allocation not given. The investigators took samples on day 63 after the first vaccine or placebo injection. Wuhan-strain spike was delivered by a replication-incompetent Ad26 vector. The record originates from a study of Ad26.COV2.S vaccination and SARS-CoV-2 variants. Study details: Participants got Ad26.COV2.S intramuscularly, once or twice 56 days apart.

Findings and limits, study-wide: Post-vaccination spike-specific CD8+ and CD4+ T cell responses reportedly had substantial breadth. Whether participants received vaccine or placebo, their non-spike TCR breadth was similar.

This CDR3 is built from 13 residues. The ends were cut back, 0 bases at V and 6 bases at J, with 6 bases in the middle. Germline lookup yields CDR1 MNHEY and CDR2 SVGAGI. Sequencing was performed on peripheral blood, taken in a trial of Ad26.COV2.S vaccine versus placebo. This TCR derives from a person between 18 and 59 years old who received the Ad26.COV2.S COVID-19 vaccine or a placebo. The chain is built from TRBV6-5 and TRBJ1-5; D not resolved. Here the CDR3 DNA reads TGTGCCAGCAGTTACTCAAATAGTCAGCCCCAGCATTTT. It specifies CASSYSNSQPQHF.